The sequence of this T cell receptor (beta chain) was determined in a study of T cells in Graves' hyperthyroidism and ophthalmopathy. Researchers took RNA transcripts and amplified the TCR beta CDR3 regions from them. The HTBI primer set was used in a first-round RT-PCR of the TCR CDR3. TCRdb analysed the multiplex PCR reads with MiXCR anew, one entry per CDR3 protein. Of roughly 380,000 distinct CDR3 sequences in the sample, roughly 14% were seen once. The sample holds a few counts of this clonotype. The origin of this receptor is a man aged 30 to 45 with Graves' hyperthyroidism that later progressed to Graves' ophthalmopathy. The specimen sequenced was blood.

Here the CDR3 reads CASSLDRGPGELFF. The CDR3 DNA follows: TGTGCCAGCAGTTTAGACAGGGGGCCGGGGGAGCTGTTTTTT. This chain links TRBV28 with TRBJ2-2; TRBD1 agrees at 10 bases. Losses at the gene ends were 2 bases for V and 8 bases for J; bases not matched to a gene: 2. The CDR3 is 14 residues long. Germline CDR1 and CDR2: MDHEN and SYDVKM.